The next 22 T cell receptor beta chains were all read from a single sample in a study of cytomegalovirus exposure and HLA in healthy donors. Primers included in the PCR were 60 Vbeta and 13 Jbeta primers. Assay used: immunoSEQ multiplex PCR; TCRdb lists only in-frame clones, some missing. The repertoire holds a few hundred thousand clones, with about 79% as singletons. The sample comprised PBMCs. These receptor sequences come from a man between 18 and 35 years old in good health and CMV-seronegative.

The chain is built from TRBV7-8 and TRBJ1-2, with unresolved D. Trimming removed 6 bases from V and 7 bases from J, with 12 bases in between. This CDR3 spans 12 amino acids. Germline V lookup: CDR1 SGHVS, CDR2 FQNEAQ. This chain's CDR3 is CASRDLGGGYTF. CDR3 sequence (DNA): TGTGCCAGCAGGGATTTAGGAGGTGGCTACACCTTC.

The chain combines TRBV6-4 with TRBJ2-2, with a weak D call TRBD1 (6 bases). CDR3 length: 12 residues. Per the germline V gene, CDR1 is MRHNA and CDR2 is SNTAGT. V gave up 7 bases and J gave up 8 bases, with 11 bases separating them. The CDR3 DNA reads as TGTGCCAGCACCGAGAGGGGGGGGGAGCTGTTTTTT. It specifies CASTERGGELFF.

The chain carries TRBV20-1 and TRBJ2-7; no clear D gene. The germline V gene has CDR1 DFQATT and CDR2 SNEGSKA (reference sequence). CDR3 length: 11 residues. The V end lost 5 bases, the J end lost 2 bases, and 7 bases lay between the germline ends. The CDR3 sequence: CSAPDAYEQYF. CDR3 nucleotide sequence: TGCAGTGCTCCAGATGCCTACGAGCAGTACTTC.

The chain has TRBV5-4 and TRBJ2-1; the match to TRBD2 covers 7 bases. Trimming cost V 0 bases and J 5 bases; bases outside gene matches: 8. CDR1 and CDR2 from the germline V gene are SGHNT and YYREEE (reference sequence). CDR3 size: 16 residues. In DNA, the CDR3 is TGTGCCAGCAGCTTGGGGGGAGCGGGGTCGAACAATGAGCAGTTCTTC. Translated: CASSLGGAGSNNEQFF.

The rearrangement uses TRBV9 and TRBJ1-1; a weak D match, TRBD1 (6 bases). Per germline, CDR1 SGDLS and CDR2 YYNGEE. V lost 6 bases and J lost 3, with 15 bases in between. This CDR3 comprises 14 residues. Written as DNA, the CDR3 is TGTGCCAGCACCTCCGGGGGGCAGGACACTGAAGCTTTCTTT. It encodes CASTSGGQDTEAFF.

The V gene is TRBV6-5, the J gene TRBJ2-3; no reliable D call. The germline gives CDR1 MNHEY, CDR2 SVGAGI. Trimming cost V 7 bases and J 4 bases, with 12 bases left between them. There are 13 residues in the CDR3. The CDR3 DNA is TGTGCCAGCACACCCCTCGGAGCAGATACGCAGTATTTT. This encodes CASTPLGADTQYF.

The rearrangement joins TRBV11-3 to TRBJ2-5, with 12 bases lining up with TRBD2. V lost 6 bases to trimming and J lost 6 bases; unmatched junction nucleotides: 5. The CDR3 consists of 14 residues. Germline V lookup: CDR1 SGHNT, CDR2 YENEEA. CDR3 region: CASSPTSGSKTQYF. CDR3 sequence (DNA): TGTGCCAGCAGTCCGACTAGCGGGAGCAAGACCCAGTACTTC.

In this sample, this clone turned up a few times. V and J are TRBV21-1 and TRBJ2-1; TRBD2 is the table's D call, not checked against the DNA. TRBV21-1 is a recognized pseudogene. The CDR3 has 21 residues. The CDR3 spells CASSKKDGDGDPAGVYNEQFF. The DNA for the CDR3 is TGTGCCAGCAGCAAGAAAGATGGCGATGGGGATCCAGCGGGAGTCTACAATGAGCAGTTCTTC.

The J gene is TRBJ2-7, the V gene TRBV19, with TRBD1 matching over 7 bases. With 5 bases clipped from V and 2 bases from J, the junction kept 15 bases outside the gene matches. Germline V gene sequence: CDR1 LNHDA, CDR2 SQIVND (reference sequence). This CDR3 has 17 amino acids. This CDR3 reads CASSRYRSEGAAYEQYF. As DNA, the CDR3 is TGTGCCAGTAGTCGGTACCGGTCAGAGGGGGCCGCCTACGAGCAGTACTTC.

A few counts support this clone. The chain has TRBV2 and TRBJ1-1; D is undetermined. The germline gives CDR1 SNHLY, CDR2 FYNNEI. Trimming shortened V by 8 bases and J by 1 base, and 14 bases separated the two germline ends. The CDR3 runs to 14 residues. CDR3 DNA: TGTGCCAGCGGACTGCCGGAAGGGAACACTGAAGCTTTCTTT. Amino acids: CASGLPEGNTEAFF.

This chain links TRBV19 with TRBJ1-1, with D possibly matching TRBD1 (5 bases). Deletions cut 3 bases from V and 9 bases from J, with 20 bases between. CDR1 is LNHDA and CDR2 is SQIVND in the germline V gene (reference sequence). This CDR3 comprises 15 residues. CDR3 nucleotide sequence: TGTGCCAGTAGTATCACCCAGGGCGGCAACCCGAAAGCTTTCTTT. Its protein product is CASSITQGGNPKAFF.

The chain combines TRBV9 with TRBJ1-2; 8 bases are shared with TRBD1. The CDR3 loop spans 16 amino acids. Per germline, CDR1 SGDLS and CDR2 YYNGEE. V lost 3 bases and J lost 0; bases outside the gene matches: 7. In DNA, the CDR3 is TGTGCCAGCAGCGGCGGACAGGGCAACACTAACTATGGCTACACCTTC. Translated: CASSGGQGNTNYGYTF.

The V and J genes are TRBV27 and TRBJ2-7; TRBD1 is a possible D gene (6 bases). V lost 4 bases and J 6 bases, leaving 13 bases between the germline ends. Germline loops: CDR1 MNHEY, CDR2 SMNVEV (reference sequence). The CDR3 extends over 13 amino acids. The CDR3 DNA follows: TGTGCCAGCAGTTCACTTTCAGGGGTCGAGCAGTACTTC. It is translated as CASSSLSGVEQYF.

This clone was detected only once. The chain links TRBV27 to TRBJ2-1; 7 bases are shared with TRBD1. Unmatched junction bases numbered 11, after V lost 3 bases and J lost 6 bases. Germline CDR1 is MNHEY and CDR2 is SMNVEV (reference sequence). The CDR3 totals 16 residues. CDR3 nucleotides: TGTGCCAGCAGTTTGACGACAGGGCTCGCTTTCAATGAGCAGTTCTTC. It codes for CASSLTTGLAFNEQFF.

The chain links TRBV6-1 to TRBJ2-3, with D possibly matching TRBD1 (6 bases). CDR1 is MNHNS, CDR2 SASEGT, per germline. V lost 6 bases, J lost 2 bases, and 12 bases lay in between. The CDR3 contains 14 residues. DNA of the CDR3: TGTGCCAGCAGCAGGACAGCCATCACAGATACGCAGTATTTT. It is translated as CASSRTAITDTQYF.

About this clone: An end of the junction differs from the germline gene, which may be a read error. J is TRBJ2-7 and V is TRBV7-9; D unresolved. The CDR3 has 17 amino acids. Germline V CDR1 and CDR2: SEHNR, FQNEAQ (reference sequence). The CDR3 loop is CSSSQTPSTQPSYEQYF. The CDR3 nucleotides read TGTTCCAGCAGCCAGACCCCCTCGACTCAGCCTTCCTACGAGCAGTACTTC.

The chain employs TRBV5-4 and TRBJ2-2; maybe TRBD1 (7 bases). Trimming shortened V by 0 bases and J by 8 bases, and 11 bases separated the two germline ends. The CDR3 is 14 amino acids. CDR1 is SGHNT, CDR2 YYREEE, per germline (reference sequence). The CDR3 sequence: CASSLDRGGGELFF. Here the CDR3 DNA reads TGTGCCAGCAGCTTGGACAGGGGAGGAGGGGAGCTGTTTTTT.

The DNA of the CDR3 is TGTGCCAGCAGCCTCTCCCGGGGGGGACAGGGGAACTATGGCTACACCTTC. Residues: CASSLSRGGQGNYGYTF. The chain uses TRBV13 and TRBJ1-2, with 10 bases that match TRBD1. Trimming took 5 bases from V and 2 from J; bases not matched to a gene: 11. Germline CDR1 is PRHDT and CDR2 is FYEKMQ (reference sequence). This CDR3 has 17 residues. The full variable domain, completed using reference TRBV13 and TRBJ1-2, is AAGVIQSPRHLIKEKRETATLKCYPIPRHDTVYWYQQGPGQDPQFLISFYEKMQSDKGSIPDRFSAQQFSDYHSELNMSSLELGDSALYFCASSLSRGGQGNYGYTFGSGTRLTVV.

In regard to this clone: Its ends do not fully match the called genes, so a read error is possible. J is TRBJ2-1 and V is TRBV19, with 7 bases aligning to TRBD1. Germline CDR1 reads LNHDA; CDR2 reads SQIVND (reference sequence). The CDR3 sequence is 13 residues long. CDR3 region: CASSPVSGGTGLF. CDR3 nucleotide sequence: TGTGCCAGTAGTCCGGTCTCAGGGGGAACAGGTCTCTTC. Variable domain in full (rest from reference TRBV19 and TRBJ2-1): DGGITQSPKYLFRKEGQNVTLSCEQNLNHDAMYWYRQDPGQGLRLIYYSQIVNDFQKGDIAEGYSVSREKKESFPLTVTSAQKNPTAFYLCASSPVSGGTGLFGPGTRLTVL.

CDR3 residues: CAISDRQVTIYGYTF. The CDR3 DNA reads as TGTGCCATCAGTGATCGACAGGTGACCATCTATGGCTACACCTTC. The genes are TRBV10-3 and TRBJ1-2, with D possibly being TRBD1 (6 bases). The CDR3 has 15 residues. V lost 3 bases and J 4 bases, leaving 15 bases between the germline ends. Germline V gene data show CDR1 as ENHRY and CDR2 as SYGVKD.

The chain recombines TRBV11-2 with TRBJ1-6; 8 bases match TRBD1. Trimming removed 5 bases from V and 9 bases from J; junction bases left unmatched: 9. The CDR3 totals 15 residues. Per the germline V gene, CDR1 is SGHAT and CDR2 is FQNNGV. The CDR3 sequence is CASSPQGAGGSPLHF. The CDR3, as DNA: TGTGCCAGCAGCCCTCAGGGGGCAGGGGGTTCACCCCTCCACTTT.

This clone has just a few counts. V gene TRBV25-1 combines with J gene TRBJ2-7, with D tentatively TRBD1 (6 bases). This CDR3 has 12 residues. V lost 6 bases and J 5 bases, leaving 11 bases between the germline ends. Germline lookup yields CDR1 MGHDK and CDR2 SYGVNS. The CDR3 loop reads CASSRGSHEQYF. The DNA for the CDR3 is TGTGCCAGCAGCAGGGGTTCCCACGAGCAGTACTTC.